The 19 T cell receptor beta chains listed next were all sequenced from one sample in a study of read filtering for tumor transcriptome and immune sequencing. This library used about 400 ng RNA and molecular barcoded adaptors spanning alpha/delta and beta/gamma chains. TCRdb independently ran MiXCR on the reads; one entry per CDR3 protein. The sample lists 39,000 or so distinct CDR3 sequences; under 15% were seen once. The material sequenced was a population of CD138-negative cells sorted from bone marrow. These receptors all come from a donor aged 40 or over with multiple myeloma.

The sample holds many counts of this clonotype. The chain links TRBV28 to TRBJ2-7; no clear D gene. Germline V gene sequence: CDR1 MDHEN, CDR2 SYDVKM. V was cut by 2 bases and J by 3 bases, with 5 bases left in between. The length of the CDR3 is 12 residues. CDR3 bases: TGTGCCAGCAGTTTAGCCAACTACGAGCAGTACTTC. Translation gives CASSLANYEQYF.

This clonotype was seen ten or more times. The gene calls are TRBV20-1 and TRBJ1-5, with 9 bases matching TRBD1. CDR1 is DFQATT and CDR2 is SNEGSKA in the germline V gene (reference sequence). This CDR3 has 15 residues. V lost 4 bases to trimming and J lost 6 bases; unmatched junction nucleotides: 10. The CDR3 is CSANRRDRASQPQHF. Written as DNA, the CDR3 is TGCAGTGCTAACCGACGGGACAGGGCGAGTCAGCCCCAGCATTTT.

This clonotype was recorded many times. The J gene is TRBJ2-7, the V gene TRBV20-1; D is perhaps TRBD1 or TRBD2 (5 bases each). V was trimmed by 0 bases and J by 6 bases, leaving 18 bases between them. CDR1 is DFQATT, CDR2 SNEGSKA, per germline (reference sequence). The CDR3 is made up of 15 amino acids. CDR3 amino acids: CSARDRRGAVSEQYF. The DNA for the CDR3 is TGCAGTGCTAGAGATCGGCGAGGGGCCGTCTCCGAGCAGTACTTC.

This clonotype was observed many times. CDR3 residues: CASSLDTNEQFF. The CDR3 DNA reads TGTGCCAGCAGCTTAGATACGAATGAGCAGTTCTTC. This chain uses TRBV7-9 with TRBJ2-1; D is uncertain. The CDR3 totals 12 residues. V shed 1 base and J shed 7 bases, with 5 bases lying between them. Per germline, CDR1 SEHNR and CDR2 FQNEAQ (reference sequence).

This clonotype was recorded many times. This chain connects TRBV6-2 or TRBV6-3 to TRBJ1-1, with 8 bases identical to TRBD1. The CDR3 covers 14 residues. V dropped 5 bases and J dropped 4; count of bases not matched to a gene: 6. CDR1 is MNHEY and CDR2 is SVGEGT in the germline V gene. CDR3 amino acids: CASSVQGESTEAFF. The CDR3 nucleotides are TGTGCCAGCAGTGTACAGGGGGAGAGCACTGAAGCTTTCTTT.

This clonotype came up many times. J is TRBJ2-7 and V is TRBV28; D may be TRBD1 or TRBD2 (5 bases each). CDR3 size: 13 residues. V was cut by 6 bases and J by 6 bases, with 15 bases left in between. Per germline, CDR1 MDHEN and CDR2 SYDVKM. CDR3 DNA sequence: TGTGCCAGCAGAACGGACGGGACCGGCGAGCAGTACTTC. Translated, it gives CASRTDGTGEQYF.

This clonotype showed up many times. The chain is built from TRBV2 and TRBJ2-6, with D unresolved. CDR1 is SNHLY and CDR2 is FYNNEI in the germline V gene. V dropped 3 bases and J dropped 0 bases, with 3 bases sitting between them. The CDR3 extends over 14 amino acids. CDR3 in DNA: TGTGCCAGCAGTGACCCCTCTGGGGCCAACGTCCTGACTTTC. As protein: CASSDPSGANVLTF.

In this sample, this clonotype turned up a few times. The genes are TRBV19 and TRBJ2-7, with 8 bases fitting TRBD1. Germline loops: CDR1 LNHDA, CDR2 SQIVND (reference sequence). This CDR3 contains 15 residues. Trimming cost V 3 bases and J 2 bases; bases outside gene matches: 6. CDR3 in DNA: TGTGCCAGTAGTATCGGACAGGGTATGACCTACGAGCAGTACTTC. Translated: CASSIGQGMTYEQYF.

This clonotype was picked up a small number of times. The chain employs TRBV6-1 and TRBJ2-3; D tentatively reads TRBD1 or TRBD2 (5 bases each). The CDR3 runs to 13 residues. CDR1 and CDR2 from the germline V gene are MNHNS and SASEGT. V was pared by 8 bases and J by 6 bases, with 15 bases between. The CDR3 loop reads CASGGARFDTQYF. As DNA, the CDR3 is TGTGCCAGCGGGGGAGCCCGGTTCGATACGCAGTATTTT.

This clonotype was picked up a small number of times. This chain connects TRBV24-1 to TRBJ2-3; the match to TRBD2 covers 7 bases. J was trimmed by 4 bases and V by 2 bases; bases with no gene match: 8. This CDR3 comprises 16 residues. Per the germline V gene, CDR1 is KGHDR and CDR2 is SFDVKD. DNA for the CDR3: TGTGCCACCAGTGATTCGGGGAGGGGTGGCGCAGATACGCAGTATTTT. Translation gives CATSDSGRGGADTQYF.

This clonotype has ten or more counts. The rearrangement joins TRBV7-2 to TRBJ1-1, with a tentative D call TRBD1 (6 bases). Trimming shortened V by 4 bases and J by 4 bases, and 19 bases separated the two germline ends. Germline CDR1 is SGHTA and CDR2 is FQGNSA. This CDR3 is 16 amino acids long. The CDR3 nucleotides read TGTGCCAGCAGCTCCCTCGCCCGGGGGGCCATCACTGAAGCTTTCTTT. Encoded protein: CASSSLARGAITEAFF.

This clonotype was counted many times. V and J are TRBV6-5 and TRBJ2-7; 7 nucleotides agree with TRBD1. This CDR3 is built from 15 residues. V trimming: 5 bases; J trimming: 2 bases; junction bases outside the gene matches: 9. Looked up from germline, CDR1 is MNHEY and CDR2 is SVGAGI. CDR3 coding DNA: TGTGCCAGCAGTCTATCGACAGGGATACCCTACGAGCAGTACTTC. Its protein product is CASSLSTGIPYEQYF.

This clonotype came up a few times. Just one base apart from a much larger clone, this may be a read error. The CDR3 protein is CASLEATITDTQYF. DNA of the CDR3: TGTGCCAGCCTCGAGGCCACCATCACAGATACGCAGTATTTT. The chain links TRBV28 to TRBJ2-3, with no clear D. The V end lost 8 bases, the J end lost 2 bases, and 14 bases lay between the germline ends. This CDR3 spans 14 amino acids. Germline CDR1 MDHEN, CDR2 SYDVKM.

This clonotype was picked up many times. The chain combines TRBV5-1 with TRBJ2-7, with 8 bases fitting TRBD2. V lost 5 bases and J lost 3; bases outside the gene matches: 1. Germline V CDR1 and CDR2: SGHRS, YFSETQ. This CDR3 has 12 residues. CDR3 nucleotides: TGCGCCAGCAGGAGCGGGGGCTACGAGCAGTACTTC. Protein: CASRSGGYEQYF.

Ten or more counts support this clonotype. The chain has TRBV28 and TRBJ1-5; tentatively, D is TRBD1 (6 bases). V was cut by 3 bases and J by 4 bases, with 7 bases left in between. CDR3 size: 13 residues. The germline CDR1 and CDR2 sequences are MDHEN and SYDVKM. The CDR3 DNA reads as TGTGCCAGCAGTTTGGACAGTAATCAGCCCCAGCATTTT. Encoded protein: CASSLDSNQPQHF.

The chain couples TRBV7-9 to TRBJ2-3, with D unclear. The CDR3 has 16 amino acids. V lost 5 bases and J 0 bases, leaving 15 bases between the germline ends. CDR1 is SEHNR, CDR2 FQNEAQ, per germline (reference sequence). The CDR3 is CASSRRSSTSTDTQYF. CDR3 DNA: TGTGCCAGCAGCCGACGATCGAGCACTAGCACAGATACGCAGTATTTT.

This clonotype occurred many times. This chain uses TRBV10-3 with TRBJ2-1; 7 bases agree with TRBD2. CDR3 size: 16 residues. The germline gives CDR1 ENHRY, CDR2 SYGVKD. Trimming removed 4 bases from V and 0 bases from J; junction bases left unmatched: 6. The CDR3 protein is CAISGAGTTSYNEQFF. CDR3 DNA: TGTGCCATCAGTGGTGCCGGGACTACCTCCTACAATGAGCAGTTCTTC.

In its sample, this clonotype was seen many times. This rearrangement joins TRBV20-1 to TRBJ2-1; TRBD2 aligns across 11 bases. Germline V gives CDR1 DFQATT, CDR2 SNEGSKA (reference sequence). The CDR3 is 14 amino acids. The V and J ends lost 1 base and 7 bases, in that order; junction bases with no gene match: 3. CDR3 region: CSARGLAGSNEQFF. DNA of the CDR3: TGCAGTGCTAGAGGACTAGCGGGATCTAATGAGCAGTTCTTC.

This clonotype has ten or more counts. The chain recombines TRBV7-2 with TRBJ2-7, with 7 bases that match TRBD2. The CDR3 length is 14 residues. The ends lost 5 bases at V and 0 bases at J; junction bases unmatched: 4. Per the germline V gene, CDR1 is SGHTA and CDR2 is FQGNSA. CDR3 in amino acids: CASSTSGASYEQYF. CDR3 coding DNA: TGTGCCAGCAGCACGAGCGGGGCCTCCTACGAGCAGTACTTC.